This TCR beta chain derives from a study of identical twins. Overall study findings and caveats: Invariant cells of the MAIT and iNKT types might have partly distorted the zero-insertion analyses. Memory repertoires showed no such pattern, whereas abundant cord blood beta clonotypes carried fewer insertions. For monozygotic twins, models underestimated out-of-frame TCR alpha sharing.

Remarks on this clonotype: Its antigen is as yet unknown.

The CDR3 is 14 residues long. Looked up from germline, CDR1 is WNHNN and CDR2 is SYGVQD (reference sequence). Trimming cost V 5 bases and J 6 bases, with 16 bases left between them. MiXCR was run by TCRdb on the 5' RACE reads, yielding one entry per CDR3 protein. The sample yields around 1.7 million distinct CDR3 sequences, around a third seen once. No donor was unhealthy or non-Caucasian. Material for sequencing was cord blood. The TCR originated in a newborn girl in good health. The chain uses TRBV10-1 and TRBJ1-2; tentatively, D is TRBD1 (6 bases). For the CDR3, the DNA is TGCGCCAGCAGTCCGGTGGGGACACTTCATGGCTACACCTTC. Translation: CASSPVGTLHGYTF.